Here is one T cell receptor beta chain with its context. Its antigen is currently unknown. Germline assignment: CDR1 LNHDA and CDR2 SQIVND (reference sequence). Deletions cut 8 bases from V and 7 bases from J, with 18 bases between. This CDR3 region has 15 residues. The sample belongs to a study of immune cell composition in non-small cell lung cancer. Study-wide findings and caveats: Squamous carcinomas (approximately 80%) more often had tumour-associated clones >0.5% than adenocarcinomas (roughly 35%). Squamous lung tumours showed higher top 10 clone scores and clonality than adenocarcinomas.

Profiling relied on immunoSEQ multiplex PCR, and the TCRdb table lists in-frame clones only, not all of them. The profile shows 5,000 or so clones, about 83% of them singletons. What was sequenced was lung tumor tissue. This TCR was recovered from a human donor with non-small cell lung cancer. The chain uses TRBV19 and TRBJ1-6; a weak D match, TRBD1 (5 bases). CDR3 sequence reads: CASALWGGSNSPLHF. DNA of the CDR3: TGTGCCAGTGCGCTTTGGGGGGGAAGCAATTCACCCCTCCACTTT.